Listed below are T cell receptor beta chains from one sample, sequenced in a study of CD8 T cells in Susac syndrome. TCRdb recomputed calls from the immunoSEQ multiplex PCR reads with MiXCR, one row per CDR3 protein. The sample lists about 300,000 distinct CDR3 sequences, about 82% seen once, with roughly 0.22% in the top ten. The sample comprised CD8+ T cells from PBMCs. These receptors came from a human donor with multiple sclerosis. CDR3s include the opening cysteine and the closing phenylalanine or tryptophan. The D gene is left open where the match is weak. Only part of the rows carry a size: once, few, many, or a class if the clone is expanded.

v_call: TRBV7-9; d_call: NA; clone_size: NA; j_call: TRBJ2-7; cdr3_nt: TGTGCCAGCAGCCCCCGGTCAGGGCTCTACCTCTACGAGCAGTACTTC; cdr3_aa: CASSPRSGLYLYEQYF
v_call: TRBV7-3; d_call: TRBD2; clone_size: NA; j_call: TRBJ2-2; cdr3_nt: TGTGCCAGCAGCTCCCTAGCGGAGCCGAACACCGGGGAGCTGTTTTTT; cdr3_aa: CASSSLAEPNTGELFF
v_call: TRBV28; d_call: NA; clone_size: NA; j_call: TRBJ2-3; cdr3_nt: TGTGCCAGCAGCATCGGCGGCCTTAGCACAGATACGCAGTATTTT; cdr3_aa: CASSIGGLSTDTQYF
v_call: TRBV25-1; d_call: NA; clone_size: NA; j_call: TRBJ1-1; cdr3_nt: TGTGCCAGTTACCGGGAGCCTGAAGCTTTCTTT; cdr3_aa: CASYREPEAFF
v_call: TRBV4-3; d_call: NA; clone_size: NA; j_call: TRBJ2-1; cdr3_nt: TGCGCCAGCAGACTCCAGAGGGTCTCTTACAATGAGCAGTTCTTC; cdr3_aa: CASRLQRVSYNEQFF
v_call: TRBV9; d_call: NA; clone_size: NA; j_call: TRBJ1-3; cdr3_nt: TGTGCCAGCAGCGCCCCGGGGCAGGGGATCTCTGGAAACACCATATATTTT; cdr3_aa: CASSAPGQGISGNTIYF
v_call: TRBV6-5; d_call: TRBD2; clone_size: few; j_call: TRBJ2-7; cdr3_nt: TGTGCCAGCAGTTACGAGGCTAGCGGGAGCTACGAGCAGTACTTC; cdr3_aa: CASSYEASGSYEQYF
v_call: TRBV20-1; d_call: NA; clone_size: NA; j_call: TRBJ2-7; cdr3_nt: TGCAGTGCTACGGAGGTCAACGAGCAGTACTTC; cdr3_aa: CSATEVNEQYF
v_call: TRBV9; d_call: TRBD1; clone_size: NA; j_call: TRBJ1-2; cdr3_nt: TGTGCCAGCAGCCCATCCTCGGACAGGTCCTATGGCTACACCTTC; cdr3_aa: CASSPSSDRSYGYTF
v_call: TRBV6-5; d_call: TRBD2; clone_size: NA; j_call: TRBJ2-7; cdr3_nt: TGTGCCAGCAGTTATAGGCCTAGCGGGGGCTACGAGCAGTACTTC; cdr3_aa: CASSYRPSGGYEQYF
v_call: TRBV20-1; d_call: TRBD2; clone_size: few; j_call: TRBJ2-7; cdr3_nt: TGCAGTGCTAGAGATCTGGGTAGCGGGACCTACGAGCAGTACTTC; cdr3_aa: CSARDLGSGTYEQYF
v_call: TRBV7-2; d_call: NA; clone_size: NA; j_call: TRBJ2-1; cdr3_nt: TGTGCCAGCAGCTACCGCTGGAATGAGCAGTTCTTC; cdr3_aa: CASSYRWNEQFF
v_call: TRBV27; d_call: NA; clone_size: few; j_call: TRBJ2-7; cdr3_nt: TGTGCCAGCCGGGACCGACAGGGACTCTCCTACGAGCAGTACTTC; cdr3_aa: CASRDRQGLSYEQYF
v_call: TRBV9; d_call: NA; clone_size: NA; j_call: TRBJ1-2; cdr3_nt: TGTGCCAGCAGCGCGCCCTTTTATGGCTACACCTTC; cdr3_aa: CASSAPFYGYTF
v_call: TRBV20-1; d_call: NA; clone_size: NA; j_call: TRBJ2-7; cdr3_nt: TGCAGTGCTAGGACCAAAGCGCGGGCCTACGAGCAGTACTTC; cdr3_aa: CSARTKARAYEQYF
v_call: TRBV4-3; d_call: TRBD1; clone_size: NA; j_call: TRBJ2-7; cdr3_nt: TGCGCCAGCAGCCAAGATCCGACGGGACAGGTTTTGTTCGAGCAGTACTTC; cdr3_aa: CASSQDPTGQVLFEQYF
v_call: TRBV4-3; d_call: NA; clone_size: NA; j_call: TRBJ2-7; cdr3_nt: TGCGCCAGCAGCCAACGGGCAACTCCCCACGGGATCTCCTACGAGCAGTACTTC; cdr3_aa: CASSQRATPHGISYEQYF
v_call: TRBV7-9; d_call: TRBD1; clone_size: NA; j_call: TRBJ2-7; cdr3_nt: TGTGCCAGCAGCTCCGCGGGACAGGTTTACGAGCAGTACTTC; cdr3_aa: CASSSAGQVYEQYF
v_call: TRBV7-9; d_call: NA; clone_size: NA; j_call: TRBJ2-7; cdr3_nt: TGTGCCAGCAGCTTAGTACTAGTCGGCTACGAGCAGTACTTC; cdr3_aa: CASSLVLVGYEQYF
v_call: TRBV10-2; d_call: NA; clone_size: NA; j_call: TRBJ2-3; cdr3_nt: TGCGCCAGCAGAGACCCTACAGGGTCAGATACGCAGTATTTT; cdr3_aa: CASRDPTGSDTQYF
v_call: TRBV28; d_call: NA; clone_size: NA; j_call: TRBJ2-7; cdr3_nt: TGTGCCAGCAGTTTTTTCCACCCAGCAACCTACGAGCAGTACTTC; cdr3_aa: CASSFFHPATYEQYF
v_call: TRBV27; d_call: NA; clone_size: NA; j_call: TRBJ2-7; cdr3_nt: TGTGCCAGCAATACCCCGGGAAACGAGCAGTACTTC; cdr3_aa: CASNTPGNEQYF
v_call: TRBV21-1; d_call: NA; clone_size: NA; j_call: TRBJ2-2; cdr3_nt: TGTGCCAGCAGCAAAACAAAACAGGGGAAAAGGAACACCGGGGAGCTGTTTTTT; cdr3_aa: CASSKTKQGKRNTGELFF
v_call: TRBV28; d_call: NA; clone_size: NA; j_call: TRBJ2-1; cdr3_nt: TGTGCCAGCAGTCCCCCCCCGGTTTACATAGTTTACAATGAGCAGTTCTTC; cdr3_aa: CASSPPPVYIVYNEQFF
v_call: TRBV27; d_call: NA; clone_size: NA; j_call: TRBJ2-5; cdr3_nt: TGTGCCAGCAGTTTATCCTTCCTACCGGGACTGCCTCAAGAGACCCAGTACTTC; cdr3_aa: CASSLSFLPGLPQETQYF
v_call: TRBV7-9; d_call: TRBD2; clone_size: NA; j_call: TRBJ2-1; cdr3_nt: TGTGCCAGCAGCACAACTAGCGGGAGAGGGCATGAGCAGTTCTTC; cdr3_aa: CASSTTSGRGHEQFF
v_call: TRBV5-1; d_call: TRBD1; clone_size: NA; j_call: TRBJ1-1; cdr3_nt: TGCGCCAGCAGCACGGGGACAGGGTGGCAAACTGAAGCTTTCTTT; cdr3_aa: CASSTGTGWQTEAFF
v_call: TRBV25-1; d_call: NA; clone_size: NA; j_call: TRBJ2-1; cdr3_nt: TGTGCCAGCAGTGGCGCGGTCCTGGGCGGGCACAATGAGCAGTTCTTC; cdr3_aa: CASSGAVLGGHNEQFF
v_call: TRBV4-3; d_call: TRBD2; clone_size: NA; j_call: TRBJ2-1; cdr3_nt: TGCGCCAGCAGCCAAGATTGGGCTAGCGGGATCCACAATGAGCAGTTCTTC; cdr3_aa: CASSQDWASGIHNEQFF
v_call: TRBV25-1; d_call: NA; clone_size: NA; j_call: TRBJ1-1; cdr3_nt: TGTGCCAGCAGTGAATTAGGGTTGATGAACACTGAAGCTTTCTTT; cdr3_aa: CASSELGLMNTEAFF
v_call: TRBV10-3; d_call: NA; clone_size: NA; j_call: TRBJ2-6; cdr3_nt: TGTGCCATCAGCGACCCCGGAGCGGCTGGGGCCAACGTCCTGACTTTC; cdr3_aa: CAISDPGAAGANVLTF
v_call: TRBV18; d_call: NA; clone_size: NA; j_call: TRBJ1-4; cdr3_nt: TGTGCCAGCTCACCATCCAGGGGCGTAGAGACTAATGAAAAACTGTTTTTT; cdr3_aa: CASSPSRGVETNEKLFF
v_call: TRBV6-2/TRBV6-3; d_call: TRBD1; clone_size: NA; j_call: TRBJ2-2; cdr3_nt: TGTGCCAGCAGGACAGGGTGGGCCGGGGAGCTGTTTTTT; cdr3_aa: CASRTGWAGELFF
v_call: TRBV7-9; d_call: NA; clone_size: NA; j_call: TRBJ2-1; cdr3_nt: TGTGCCAGCAGCTCCCCCTTTAATGAGCAGTTCTTC; cdr3_aa: CASSSPFNEQFF
v_call: TRBV27; d_call: NA; clone_size: NA; j_call: TRBJ1-2; cdr3_nt: TGTGCCAGCAGTTTTGGGGGACTCGTCTATGGCTACACCTTC; cdr3_aa: CASSFGGLVYGYTF
v_call: TRBV20-1; d_call: TRBD1; clone_size: once; j_call: TRBJ1-1; cdr3_nt: TGCAGTGCTAGAGACCCTCCGGACAGGGAGGACACTGAAGCTTTCTTT; cdr3_aa: CSARDPPDREDTEAFF
v_call: TRBV6-7; d_call: NA; clone_size: NA; j_call: TRBJ1-5; cdr3_nt: TGTGCCAGCAGTTACTCGAGTGGGGGTCAGCCCCAGCATTTT; cdr3_aa: CASSYSSGGQPQHF